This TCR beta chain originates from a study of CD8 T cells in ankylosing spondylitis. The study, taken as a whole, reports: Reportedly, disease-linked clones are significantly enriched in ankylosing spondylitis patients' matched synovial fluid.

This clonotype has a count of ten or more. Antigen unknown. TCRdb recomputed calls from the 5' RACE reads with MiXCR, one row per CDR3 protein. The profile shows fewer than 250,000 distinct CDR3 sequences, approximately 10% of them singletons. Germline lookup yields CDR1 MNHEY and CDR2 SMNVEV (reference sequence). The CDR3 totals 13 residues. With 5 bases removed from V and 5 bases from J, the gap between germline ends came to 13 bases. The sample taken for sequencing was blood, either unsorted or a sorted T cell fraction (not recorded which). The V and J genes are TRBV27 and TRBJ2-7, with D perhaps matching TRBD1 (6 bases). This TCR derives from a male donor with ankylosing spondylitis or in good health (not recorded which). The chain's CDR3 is CASSMNRVHEQYF. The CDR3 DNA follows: TGTGCCAGCAGTATGAACAGGGTCCACGAGCAGTACTTC.